This passage covers 20 T cell receptor beta chains from one sample sequenced in a study of early T cells in non-severe SARS-CoV-2 infection. TCRdb independently ran MiXCR on the 5' RACE reads; one entry per CDR3 protein. The table has approximately 79,000 distinct CDR3 sequences, approximately 13% seen once. The sequencing input was whole blood. Source of these receptors: an adult who was a healthcare worker with PCR-confirmed SARS-CoV-2 infection or an uninfected control (not recorded which).

The rearrangement joins TRBV20-1 to TRBJ2-7, with 7 positions matching TRBD1. V lost 2 bases, J lost 1 base, and 5 bases stayed unmatched. The CDR3 is 14 amino acids. CDR1 and CDR2 (germline): DFQATT, SNEGSKA (reference sequence). CDR3 nucleotide sequence: TGCAGTGCTAGATCCAACAGGGGATCCTACGAGCAGTACTTC. The encoded protein is CSARSNRGSYEQYF.

This chain joins TRBV11-2 and TRBJ1-2; D ambiguous. V lost 2 bases to trimming and J lost 3 bases, with 10 bases between them. The V gene's germline CDR1 is SGHAT and CDR2 FQNNGV. The CDR3 consists of 14 residues. The CDR3 protein is CASSLTDGHYGYTF. The CDR3 DNA sequence: TGTGCCAGCAGCTTAACCGACGGACACTATGGCTACACCTTC.

This clonotype turned up a few times. CDR3 sequence reads: CASSPAGSGQGYGYTF. Here the CDR3 DNA reads TGTGCCAGCTCACCCGCTGGATCAGGACAGGGATATGGCTACACCTTC. This chain joins TRBV18 and TRBJ1-2; TRBD1 agrees at 8 bases. The CDR3 has 16 residues. The J segment lost 5 bases and the V segment lost 3 bases, leaving 11 bases of the junction unmatched. Germline CDR1 KGHSH, CDR2 LQKENI. The whole variable domain, filled in from reference TRBV18 and TRBJ1-2, reads NAGVMQNPRHLVRRRGQEARLRCSPMKGHSHVYWYRQLPEEGLKFMVYLQKENIIDESGMPKERFSAEFPKEGPSILRIQQVVRGDSAAYFCASSPAGSGQGYGYTFGSGTRLTVV.

This clonotype was detected a few times. This chain connects TRBV6-5 to TRBJ2-2, with D uncertain. The CDR3 is 14 amino acids. The V end lost 1 base, the J end lost 7 bases, and 10 bases lay between the germline ends. In germline, CDR1 is MNHEY, CDR2 SVGAGI. This CDR3 reads CASSYWARRGELFF. CDR3 DNA: TGTGCCAGCAGTTACTGGGCCAGGCGCGGGGAGCTGTTTTTT.

This chain uses TRBV7-6 with TRBJ1-1; D is uncertain. Germline CDR1 is SGHVS and CDR2 is FNYEAQ. V was pared by 1 base and J by 5 bases, with 14 bases between. This CDR3 comprises 15 residues. CDR3 sequence reads: CASSLVLGLRTEAFF. DNA for the CDR3: TGTGCCAGCAGCTTAGTCTTGGGGTTAAGGACTGAAGCTTTCTTT. The complete variable domain, with remaining parts taken from reference TRBV7-6 and TRBJ1-1, reads GAGVSQSPRYKVTKRGQDVALRCDPISGHVSLYWYRQALGQGPEFLTYFNYEAQQDKSGLPNDRFSAERPEGSISTLTIQRTEQRDSAMYRCASSLVLGLRTEAFFGQGTRLTVV.

This clonotype came up a few times. The chain couples TRBV3-1 to TRBJ2-2; a weak D match, TRBD2 (5 bases). There are 15 residues in the CDR3. CDR1 LGHDT and CDR2 YNNKEL come from the germline V gene (reference sequence). V dropped 1 base and J dropped 0 bases, with 6 bases sitting between them. In DNA form, the CDR3 reads TGTGCCAGCAGCCAAGCTAGCACGAACACCGGGGAGCTGTTTTTT. Protein product: CASSQASTNTGELFF.

This clonotype came up many times. This sequence joins TRBV10-3 and TRBJ2-3; no firm D call. Per germline, CDR1 ENHRY and CDR2 SYGVKD. With 2 bases removed from V and 3 bases from J, the gap between germline ends came to 6 bases. This CDR3 is 13 amino acids long. Written as DNA, the CDR3 is TGTGCCATCAGTGAGGGCCTTACAGATACGCAGTATTTT. It yields the protein CAISEGLTDTQYF.

This clonotype was found many times. The rearrangement joins TRBV28 to TRBJ2-6, with D tentatively TRBD2 (5 bases). The germline CDR1 and CDR2 sequences are MDHEN and SYDVKM. V was shortened by 5 bases and J by 0 bases, with 5 bases between the two germline ends. This CDR3 has 14 residues. The CDR3 DNA reads TGTGCCAGCAGTGAGGGCTCTGGGGCCAACGTCCTGACTTTC. This encodes CASSEGSGANVLTF.

The sample holds a few counts of this clonotype. The chain joins TRBV2 to TRBJ1-2; no clear D gene. The V gene's germline CDR1 is SNHLY and CDR2 FYNNEI. This CDR3 comprises 13 residues. Trimming removed 2 bases from V and 4 bases from J, with 8 bases in between. The CDR3 spells CASSEQSPYGYTF. In nucleotides, the CDR3 is TGTGCCAGCAGTGAACAGTCACCCTATGGCTACACCTTC.

With respect to this clonotype: An end of the junction does not agree with germline; a read error may underlie this. This sequence joins TRBV29-1 and TRBJ2-5; 7 nucleotides align to TRBD2. The CDR3 is 15 residues long. The germline V gene has CDR1 SQVTM and CDR2 ANQGSEA. CDR3: CNVDPRGVPQETQYF. The CDR3 nucleotides are TGCAACGTTGACCCCCGGGGGGTACCACAAGAGACCCAGTACTTC.

This clonotype was counted between two and nine times. This chain uses TRBV21-1 with TRBJ1-4; TRBD1 is the table's D call, not checked against the DNA. TRBV21-1 is a pseudogene. This CDR3 is 15 amino acids long. Written as DNA, the CDR3 is TGTGCCAGCAGCAAAGTATTTTGGGACACAGAAAAACTGTTTTTT. It specifies CASSKVFWDTEKLFF.

This clonotype was counted a few times. The CDR3 sequence is CSARDSWAGELFF. The CDR3, as DNA: TGCAGTGCTAGGGACTCTTGGGCCGGGGAGCTGTTTTTT. This rearrangement joins TRBV20-1 to TRBJ2-2, with D possibly matching TRBD2 (5 bases). CDR1 is DFQATT, CDR2 SNEGSKA, per germline (reference sequence). V gave up 3 bases and J gave up 6 bases, with 11 bases separating them. This CDR3 has 13 amino acids.

This clonotype has a handful of counts. The J gene is TRBJ2-5, the V gene TRBV5-5; 10 nucleotides match TRBD2. There are 14 residues in the CDR3. The germline V gene has CDR1 SGHKS and CDR2 YYEKEE (reference sequence). V lost 5 bases and J lost 2; bases outside the gene matches: 3. This CDR3 reads CASSRTSGQETQYF. CDR3 DNA sequence: TGTGCCAGCAGTAGGACTAGCGGACAAGAGACCCAGTACTTC.

This clonotype was seen a few times. The V gene is TRBV20-1, the J gene TRBJ2-5, with 7 bases identical to TRBD1. Germline CDR1 DFQATT, CDR2 SNEGSKA (reference sequence). Unmatched junction bases numbered 2, after V lost 6 bases and J lost 1 base. The CDR3 length is 12 residues. CDR3 nucleotide sequence: TGCAGTGCCACAGGGGCCCAAGAGACCCAGTACTTC. As protein: CSATGAQETQYF.

The rearrangement joins TRBV20-1 to TRBJ2-1, with 11 bases fitting TRBD2. This CDR3 comprises 15 residues. Trimming took 5 bases from V and 6 from J; bases not matched to a gene: 9. CDR1 and CDR2 from the germline V gene are DFQATT and SNEGSKA (reference sequence). The CDR3 nucleotides read TGCAGTGCTGTCCCTAGCGGGGGGCTCCGCAATGAGCAGTTCTTC. It encodes CSAVPSGGLRNEQFF.

This clonotype appeared a few times. The chain combines TRBV20-1 with TRBJ2-7, with D perhaps matching TRBD1 or TRBD2 (5 bases each). The germline gives CDR1 DFQATT, CDR2 SNEGSKA (reference sequence). V lost 3 bases and J 4 bases, leaving 19 bases between the germline ends. The CDR3 sequence is 15 residues long. The CDR3 DNA reads as TGCAGTGCTAGGTCTGCCGGGACGAGTTTTTACGAGCAGTACTTC. Amino acids: CSARSAGTSFYEQYF.

This chain joins TRBV25-1 and TRBJ2-6, with TRBD1 matching 8 bases. The CDR3 has 16 residues. The V and J ends lost 3 bases and 4 bases, in that order; junction bases with no gene match: 5. Germline V gives CDR1 MGHDK, CDR2 SYGVNS. The CDR3 nucleotides are TGTGCCAGCAGTGAGCAGGGGGCGCCCGGGGCCAACGTCCTGACTTTC. The encoded protein is CASSEQGAPGANVLTF.

The chain is built from TRBV5-5 and TRBJ2-3, with D possibly TRBD2 on 5 matching bases. This CDR3 has 14 amino acids. Trimming took 1 base from V and 2 from J, leaving 8 bases between them. Germline-derived CDR1 and CDR2 are SGHKS and YYEKEE (reference sequence). The CDR3 loop is CASSLRLTTDTQYF. DNA of the CDR3: TGTGCCAGCAGCTTGAGACTAACCACAGATACGCAGTATTTT.

The chain joins TRBV4-1 to TRBJ1-1, with TRBD1 matching over 7 bases. This CDR3 has 14 amino acids. Trimming removed 0 bases from V and 8 bases from J; junction bases left unmatched: 6. The germline V gene has CDR1 MGHRA and CDR2 YSYEKL. The CDR3 reads CASSQELRDREAFF. In DNA form, the CDR3 reads TGCGCCAGCAGCCAAGAGCTCCGGGACAGAGAAGCTTTCTTT.

This clonotype occurred many times. The V and J genes are TRBV5-6 and TRBJ2-3; D gene unclear. CDR1 and CDR2 from the germline V gene are SGHDT and YYEEEE. The V gene lost 4 bases and the J gene lost 6 bases, with 6 bases spanning the gap. The CDR3 totals 11 residues. CDR3 in amino acids: CASSNRDTQYF. CDR3 nucleotide sequence: TGTGCCAGCAGCAACCGGGATACGCAGTATTTT.